The 24 T cell receptor beta chains below all came from one sample that was sequenced in a study of human T cells and chemical hapten exposure. Time point described: patch test 2, 6 weeks after DPC sensitization. Specified treatment: therapeutic diphenylcyclopropenone sensitization with weekly scalp DPC. TCRdb redid the calling of the RACE reads with MiXCR, one entry per CDR3 protein. The sample has about 140,000 distinct CDR3 sequences, over 9.5% seen once. The specimen was whole blood, collected in connection with sensitization to the hapten diphenylcyclopropenone (DPC). All receptors derive from a woman aged 45-65 years with alopecia areata. Some clones in this sample may be carry-over from other donors' samples.

J is TRBJ1-1 and V is TRBV5-1; maybe TRBD1 (5 bases). V lost 0 bases and J 7 bases, leaving 10 bases between the germline ends. CDR1 and CDR2 from the germline V gene are SGHRS and YFSETQ. The CDR3 totals 13 residues. CDR3 DNA: TGCGCCAGCAGCTTGGCCGGGGGTGTTGAAGCTTTCTTT. It specifies CASSLAGGVEAFF. The variable domain in full, completed from reference TRBV5-1 and TRBJ1-1, reads KAGVTQTPRYLIKTRGQQVTLSCSPISGHRSVSWYQQTPGQGLQFLFEYFSETQRNKGNFPGRFSGRQFSNSRSEMNVSTLELGDSALYLCASSLAGGVEAFFGQGTRLTVV.

This clonotype was seen a few times. CDR3 protein: CASSLNRVLLYNEQFF. The CDR3 region has the DNA TGTGCCAGCAGCTTAAATCGGGTTCTCCTCTACAATGAGCAGTTCTTC. V and J are TRBV11-2 and TRBJ2-1; D is unresolved. Germline lookup yields CDR1 SGHAT and CDR2 FQNNGV. V dropped 2 bases and J dropped 3 bases, with 14 bases sitting between them. This CDR3 region has 16 residues.

This clonotype appeared a few times. V gene TRBV5-4 combines with J gene TRBJ2-5, with D possibly TRBD2 on 6 matching bases. Germline V gene data show CDR1 as SGHNT and CDR2 as YYREEE (reference sequence). Trimming took off 2 bases at V and 1 base at J, with 9 bases between the two ends. The CDR3 is 14 residues long. The CDR3 reads CASSLKAGQETQYF. CDR3 DNA: TGTGCCAGCAGCTTAAAAGCGGGCCAAGAGACCCAGTACTTC.

The chain is built from TRBV7-6 and TRBJ2-1; 13 bases agree with TRBD2. CDR1 and CDR2 (germline): SGHVS, FNYEAQ. This CDR3 contains 17 residues. V was clipped by 6 bases and J by 1 base; unmatched bases: 6. DNA of the CDR3: TGTGCCAGCAGATCTACTAGCGGGAGGGCGTCCTACAATGAGCAGTTCTTC. Encoded protein: CASRSTSGRASYNEQFF.

This clonotype appeared many times. The CDR3 bases are TGCAGCGGCGGACCCGGGACTAGCGGGAGGAATGAGCAGTTCTTC. This gives the protein CSGGPGTSGRNEQFF. The genes are TRBV29-1 and TRBJ2-1; TRBD2 matches at 15 bases. This CDR3 has 15 amino acids. Germline V gives CDR1 SQVTM, CDR2 ANQGSEA. The J segment lost 7 bases and the V segment lost 7 bases, leaving 8 bases of the junction unmatched.

Only a few counts were recorded for this clonotype. The chain links TRBV20-1 to TRBJ1-1; no firm D call. The CDR3 length is 11 residues. The V and J ends lost 2 bases and 7 bases respectively, with 8 bases between them. Germline V gene lookup returns CDR1 DFQATT and CDR2 SNEGSKA (reference sequence). CDR3 DNA sequence: TGCAGTGCTAGACCGGAGGTTGAAGCTTTCTTT. Its protein is CSARPEVEAFF.

The chain links TRBV6-5 to TRBJ2-1; tentative D call: TRBD2 (5 bases). The CDR3 covers 14 residues. CDR1 is MNHEY, CDR2 SVGAGI, per germline. Trimming removed 7 bases at V and 0 bases at J, with 10 bases between. The CDR3, as DNA: TGTGCCAGCACCGAGAGGGCCTCCTACAATGAGCAGTTCTTC. Translated: CASTERASYNEQFF.

J is TRBJ1-6 and V is TRBV15, with 9 bases identical to TRBD1. J gave up 10 bases and V 0 bases, and 10 bases lay outside the gene matches. Germline V CDR1 and CDR2: LNHNV, YYDKDF (reference sequence). The CDR3 spans 17 residues. DNA of the CDR3: TGTGCCACCAGCAGAGATATCACCGGGACAGGGAGGTCACCCCTCCACTTT. Protein: CATSRDITGTGRSPLHF.

This rearrangement joins TRBV27 to TRBJ2-5, with 8 nucleotides matching TRBD1. This CDR3 comprises 13 residues. Unmatched junction bases numbered 2, after V lost 7 bases and J lost 1 base. Per the germline V gene, CDR1 is MNHEY and CDR2 is SMNVEV (reference sequence). CDR3 protein: CASTGQAQETQYF. Here the CDR3 DNA reads TGTGCCAGCACGGGACAGGCCCAAGAGACCCAGTACTTC.

Only a few counts were recorded for this clonotype. This sequence joins TRBV29-1 and TRBJ2-5; the D gene is possibly TRBD1 (6 bases). Germline CDR1 reads SQVTM; CDR2 reads ANQGSEA. The V end was cut by 6 bases, the J end by 5 bases, with 16 bases between. The CDR3 length is 13 residues. The DNA for the CDR3 is TGCAGCGTCGCATGGGACAATGGGGAGACCCAGTACTTC. Protein: CSVAWDNGETQYF.

This clonotype has only a few counts. The CDR3 DNA reads as TGTGCCAGCAGTTACGGGACCGGCAGGCGGGAAAAACTGTTTTTT. This gives the protein CASSYGTGRREKLFF. The chain has TRBV6-6 and TRBJ1-4; D is possibly TRBD1 (5 bases). This CDR3 is built from 15 residues. Trimming shortened V by 2 bases and J by 8 bases, and 15 bases separated the two germline ends. Germline V lookup: CDR1 MNHNY, CDR2 SVGAGI (reference sequence).

This clonotype was found many times. This chain links TRBV11-2 with TRBJ2-2, with 8 bases fitting TRBD2. V dropped 1 base and J dropped 6; count of bases not matched to a gene: 4. Germline values: CDR1 SGHAT, CDR2 FQNNGV. The CDR3 length is 15 residues. The CDR3 here is CASSLGGLDSGELFF. The CDR3 nucleotides are TGTGCCAGCAGCTTAGGGGGACTAGACTCCGGGGAGCTGTTTTTT.

This clonotype was recorded at least ten times. The chain carries TRBV6-2 or TRBV6-3 and TRBJ2-7; possibly TRBD2 for D (5 bases). Germline values: CDR1 MNHEY, CDR2 SVGEGT. The CDR3 covers 14 residues. Trimming pared 6 bases from V and 5 bases from J, leaving 17 bases between. This chain's CDR3 is CASREERFVNEQYF. For the CDR3, the DNA is TGTGCCAGCAGGGAGGAGCGCTTTGTAAACGAGCAGTACTTC.

The sample holds many counts of this clonotype. The rearrangement joins TRBV6-6 to TRBJ2-1; D is perhaps TRBD1 (6 bases). Deletions cut 2 bases from V and 7 bases from J, with 18 bases between. In germline, CDR1 is MNHNY, CDR2 SVGAGI (reference sequence). The CDR3 covers 16 residues. CDR3 in amino acids: CASSYTDSFTGNEQFF. CDR3 in DNA: TGTGCCAGCAGTTACACGGACAGCTTTACGGGGAATGAGCAGTTCTTC.

This clonotype has only a few counts. The rearrangement uses TRBV9 and TRBJ2-2; weak D call: TRBD2 (5 bases). Germline CDR1 SGDLS, CDR2 YYNGEE. Trimming shortened V by 5 bases and J by 1 base, and 12 bases separated the two germline ends. The CDR3 spans 15 residues. The CDR3 bases are TGTGCCAGCAGGCCTGGAGCGGTGAACACCGGGGAGCTGTTTTTT. Translating it yields CASRPGAVNTGELFF.

V is TRBV7-2 and J is TRBJ2-7; TRBD1 matches 11 bases. Germline assignment: CDR1 SGHTA and CDR2 FQGNSA. J gave up 0 bases and V 5 bases, and 6 bases lay outside the gene matches. There are 16 residues in the CDR3. The DNA of the CDR3 is TGTGCCAGCAGCCTTCGGACAGGGGGCACCTCCTACGAGCAGTACTTC. Protein product: CASSLRTGGTSYEQYF.

This clonotype was seen a few times. This rearrangement joins TRBV7-2 to TRBJ1-4; a possible D gene is TRBD1 (6 bases). Germline CDR1 SGHTA, CDR2 FQGNSA. The CDR3 totals 15 residues. Trimming took 3 bases from V and 11 from J, leaving 19 bases between them. For the CDR3, the DNA is TGTGCCAGCAGCTTTCAACAGGGAGGGATGAGGAAACTGTTTTTT. Translated, it gives CASSFQQGGMRKLFF.

In its sample, this clonotype was seen a few times. V and J are TRBV29-1 and TRBJ1-4, with D unclear. The V end was cut by 4 bases, the J end by 8 bases, with 11 bases between. Germline V gene sequence: CDR1 SQVTM, CDR2 ANQGSEA. This CDR3 contains 12 residues. CDR3 sequence (DNA): TGCAGCGTTGGAACCTTAAACGAAAAACTGTTTTTT. As protein: CSVGTLNEKLFF.

This clonotype was observed at least ten times. The chain is built from TRBV7-9 and TRBJ2-1, with TRBD1 matching over 9 bases. V lost 1 base and J lost 9; bases outside the gene matches: 10. The V gene's germline CDR1 is SEHNR and CDR2 FQNEAQ (reference sequence). The CDR3 sequence is 16 residues long. The CDR3 DNA follows: TGTGCCAGCAGCTTAGTCGCGACAGGGGGTTTCGGTGAGCAGTTCTTC. Protein product: CASSLVATGGFGEQFF.

This clonotype was recorded a few times. The J gene is TRBJ2-5, the V gene TRBV10-3, with TRBD2 matching over 14 bases. CDR1 ENHRY and CDR2 SYGVKD come from the germline V gene. J gave up 5 bases and V 5 bases, and 4 bases lay outside the gene matches. This CDR3 spans 15 amino acids. The CDR3 sequence is CAISTGLAGVETQYF. In DNA form, the CDR3 reads TGTGCCATCAGTACGGGACTAGCGGGAGTTGAGACCCAGTACTTC.

V usage is TRBV7-6 and J usage is TRBJ2-3; D gene unclear. Germline assignment: CDR1 SGHVS and CDR2 FNYEAQ. The V gene lost 5 bases and the J gene lost 6 bases, with 12 bases spanning the gap. This CDR3 has 13 amino acids. CDR3 in DNA: TGTGCCAGCAGCCCCAATCTGGGGGATACGCAGTATTTT. This sequence encodes CASSPNLGDTQYF.

There are a few counts of this clonotype. The rearrangement links TRBV6-2 or TRBV6-3 to TRBJ2-7; TRBD1 matches 10 bases. Germline-derived CDR1 and CDR2 are MNHEY and SVGEGT. V shed 5 bases, J shed 1 base, and the junction held 2 bases outside the gene matches. The CDR3 covers 14 residues. The CDR3: CASSGQGVSYEQYF. The CDR3 nucleotides read TGTGCCAGCAGTGGACAGGGGGTATCCTACGAGCAGTACTTC.

This clonotype was observed at least ten times. The chain combines TRBV27 with TRBJ1-6; tentatively, D is TRBD1 (5 bases). Germline lookup yields CDR1 MNHEY and CDR2 SMNVEV (reference sequence). This CDR3 is built from 16 residues. The V end was cut by 3 bases, the J end by 7 bases, with 16 bases between. The chain's CDR3 is CASSLARVVSNSPLHF. The CDR3 nucleotides read TGTGCCAGCAGTTTGGCCAGGGTAGTTTCGAATTCACCCCTCCACTTT.

V is TRBV29-1 and J is TRBJ1-1; TRBD1 agrees at 7 bases. Germline V gives CDR1 SQVTM, CDR2 ANQGSEA. The CDR3 consists of 12 residues. The trim removed 7 bases at V and 6 bases at J, leaving 8 bases unmatched. The CDR3 DNA sequence: TGCAGCGCCCTGACAGGGATCGCTGAAGCTTTCTTT. This translates into CSALTGIAEAFF.